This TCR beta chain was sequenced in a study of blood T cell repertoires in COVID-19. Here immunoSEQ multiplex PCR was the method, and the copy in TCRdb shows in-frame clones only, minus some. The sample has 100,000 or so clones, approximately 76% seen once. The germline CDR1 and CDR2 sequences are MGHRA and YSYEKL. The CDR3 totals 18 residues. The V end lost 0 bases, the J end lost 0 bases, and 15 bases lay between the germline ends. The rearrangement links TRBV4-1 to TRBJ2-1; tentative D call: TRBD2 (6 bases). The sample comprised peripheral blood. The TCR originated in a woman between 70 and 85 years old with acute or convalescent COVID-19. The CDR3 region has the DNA TGCGCCAGCAGCCAAGACCCGGGACTCCCGAGCTCCTACAATGAGCAGTTCTTC. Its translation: CASSQDPGLPSSYNEQFF.